The source of this TCR beta chain is a study of T-cell memory formation after mild COVID-19. Across the whole study: Across donors, TCR clusters were largely donor specific.

The V gene end was trimmed by 2 bases and the J gene end by 3 bases; junction bases not matched to a gene: 9. Germline V gene data show CDR1 as SEHNR and CDR2 as FQNEAQ (reference sequence). The CDR3 totals 16 residues. 5'RACE, which relied on constant-segment primers, yielded TCR alpha and TCR beta cDNA libraries carrying sample barcodes and UMIs. One entry per CDR3 protein, called by TCRdb with MiXCR from the 5' RACE reads. The sample lists some 410,000 distinct CDR3 sequences; around a quarter were seen once. The chain is built from TRBV7-9 and TRBJ1-2; 7 positions agree with TRBD1. The receptor was derived from an adult woman who had mild COVID-19 (a few samples of this study predate the infection). Cell type and time point are not known. Source material: PBMCs or a T cell subset sorted from them (not recorded which). In nucleotides, the CDR3 is TGTGCCAGCAGCTTACCACAGACAGGGAGAGACTATGGCTACACCTTC. This translates into CASSLPQTGRDYGYTF.